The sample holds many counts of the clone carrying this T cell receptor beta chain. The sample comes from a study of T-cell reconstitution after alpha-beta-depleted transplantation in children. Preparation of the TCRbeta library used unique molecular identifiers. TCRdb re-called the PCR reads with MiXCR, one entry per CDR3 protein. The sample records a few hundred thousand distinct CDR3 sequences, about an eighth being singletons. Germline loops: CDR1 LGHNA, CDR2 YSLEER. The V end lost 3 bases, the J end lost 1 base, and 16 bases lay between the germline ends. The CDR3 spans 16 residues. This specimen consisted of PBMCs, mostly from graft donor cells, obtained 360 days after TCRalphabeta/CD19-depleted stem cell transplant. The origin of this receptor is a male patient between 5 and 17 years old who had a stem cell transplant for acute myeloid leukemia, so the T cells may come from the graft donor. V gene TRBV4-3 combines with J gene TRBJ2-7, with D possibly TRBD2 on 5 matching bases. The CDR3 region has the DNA TGCGCCAGCAGCCACGCCTTTGGGGAGAGGTCCTACGAGCAGTACTTC. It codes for CASSHAFGERSYEQYF.